Below, 32 T cell receptor beta chains from the same sample are listed, as sequenced in a study of T cell responses to AZD1222 COVID-19 vaccine. The repertoire was sequenced with immunoSEQ multiplex PCR; TCRdb's copy has only in-frame clones and lacks some. The sample consists of about 55,000 clones, over 75% of them appearing once. Specimen: peripheral blood, collected on day 0 of AZD1222 vaccination. These receptors were collected from an adult in good health.

The chain carries TRBV28 and TRBJ1-5, with D perhaps TRBD1 (5 bases). V shed 7 bases and J shed 2 bases, with 12 bases lying between them. CDR3 length equals 14 residues. CDR1 and CDR2 (germline): MDHEN, SYDVKM. CDR3 coding DNA: TGTGCCAGCATGCGGGGCGATGGCAATCAGCCCCAGCATTTT. Its translation is CASMRGDGNQPQHF.

The chain joins TRBV5-5 to TRBJ2-7, with D possibly TRBD1 on 6 matching bases. Looked up from germline, CDR1 is SGHKS and CDR2 is YYEKEE (reference sequence). The CDR3 has 17 residues. Trimming removed 4 bases at V and 0 bases at J, with 20 bases between. The CDR3 DNA is TGTGCCAGCAGCGTTCAAATCCGACAGGTCAGCTCCTACGAGCAGTACTTC. This sequence encodes CASSVQIRQVSSYEQYF.

This clone has just one count. The genes are TRBV24-1 and TRBJ2-4; TRBD2 might be the D (6 bases). This CDR3 is 17 amino acids long. Germline values: CDR1 KGHDR, CDR2 SFDVKD. The V end was cut by 2 bases, the J end by 0 bases, with 13 bases between. The CDR3 sequence is CATSDSGGKVAKNIQYF. The CDR3 coding sequence is TGTGCCACCAGTGATTCCGGCGGGAAAGTAGCCAAAAACATTCAGTACTTC.

The gene calls are TRBV24-1 and TRBJ1-5; 7 bases match TRBD1. The germline CDR1 and CDR2 sequences are KGHDR and SFDVKD. The CDR3 covers 14 residues. With 10 bases clipped from V and 6 bases from J, the junction kept 11 bases outside the gene matches. CDR3 nucleotide sequence: TGTGCCACAGCGGGGGAGGGGGCTGGTCAGCCCCAGCATTTT. This sequence encodes CATAGEGAGQPQHF.

A few counts support this clone. The chain has TRBV19 and TRBJ1-1; the D gene is possibly TRBD1 (6 bases). The ends were cut back, 0 bases at V and 0 bases at J, with 14 bases in the middle. Germline CDR1 is LNHDA and CDR2 is SQIVND (reference sequence). The CDR3 is made up of 17 amino acids. The CDR3 bases are TGTGCCAGTAGTATAGAGGGGGCCGACAGCCTGAACACTGAAGCTTTCTTT. It encodes CASSIEGADSLNTEAFF.

This clone has just one count. The chain has TRBV2 and TRBJ1-1; D is uncertain. V was pared by 5 bases and J by 2 bases, with 15 bases between. This CDR3 is built from 15 residues. Germline V lookup: CDR1 SNHLY, CDR2 FYNNEI. CDR3: CASSRGALINTEAFF. The DNA of the CDR3 is TGTGCCAGCAGTCGGGGAGCCCTCATAAACACTGAAGCTTTCTTT.

The rearrangement uses TRBV7-9 and TRBJ1-3; D remains unclear. This CDR3 region has 15 residues. The germline V and J ends were trimmed by 0 bases and 2 bases, with 8 bases remaining between them. Germline V lookup: CDR1 SEHNR, CDR2 FQNEAQ (reference sequence). The DNA for the CDR3 is TGTGCCAGCAGCTTAGCGATGCAGACTGGAAACACCATATATTTT. It encodes CASSLAMQTGNTIYF.

The chain couples TRBV3-1 (or the pseudogene TRBV3-2) to TRBJ2-1; D is unresolved. CDR3 size: 14 residues. V gave up 0 bases and J gave up 7 bases, with 10 bases separating them. Germline loops: CDR1 LGHDT, CDR2 YNNKEL (reference sequence). The CDR3: CASSQDTTLNEQFF. The CDR3 coding sequence is TGTGCCAGCAGCCAAGATACCACCTTGAATGAGCAGTTCTTC.

This chain uses TRBV20-1 with TRBJ1-5; unclear D gene. The length of the CDR3 is 12 residues. Deletions cut 3 bases from V and 1 base from J, with 4 bases between. The germline gives CDR1 DFQATT, CDR2 SNEGSKA (reference sequence). In nucleotides, the CDR3 is TGCAGTGCTAGTCGCAGCAATCAGCCCCAGCATTTT. This codes for CSASRSNQPQHF.

The chain has TRBV19 and TRBJ2-1, with TRBD2 as a possible D gene (6 bases). CDR1 is LNHDA and CDR2 is SQIVND in the germline V gene (reference sequence). The CDR3 loop spans 14 amino acids. The ends were cut back, 3 bases at V and 8 bases at J, with 14 bases in the middle. CDR3 bases: TGTGCCAGTAGTATTCGACTAGATAAGGATGAGCAGTTCTTC. Its translation is CASSIRLDKDEQFF.

The chain joins TRBV6-4 to TRBJ2-2; D perhaps matches TRBD2 (5 bases). CDR1 is MRHNA and CDR2 is SNTAGT in the germline V gene. V lost 3 bases and J 5 bases, leaving 10 bases between the germline ends. There are 14 residues in the CDR3. CDR3 residues: CASSEAGETGELFF. In nucleotides, the CDR3 is TGTGCCAGCAGTGAGGCCGGGGAAACCGGGGAGCTGTTTTTT.

The V call is TRBV28, the J call TRBJ2-1; 11 bases match TRBD2. The V gene end was trimmed by 8 bases and the J gene end by 7 bases; junction bases not matched to a gene: 7. The length of the CDR3 is 14 residues. CDR1 and CDR2 from the germline V gene are MDHEN and SYDVKM. The CDR3, as DNA: TGTGCCAGCCATAGCGGGAGGGCCTCAAATGAGCAGTTCTTC. Translating gives CASHSGRASNEQFF.

V is TRBV13 and J is TRBJ1-3; D is undetermined. From germline, CDR1 is PRHDT and CDR2 FYEKMQ (reference sequence). Trimming left V 1 base short and J 4 bases short, with 11 bases between. The CDR3 is 15 residues long. Here the CDR3 reads CASSLDRGSGNTIYF. The CDR3 DNA sequence: TGTGCCAGCAGCTTAGACCGCGGGTCCGGAAACACCATATATTTT.

The chain links TRBV7-9 to TRBJ2-2; weak D call: TRBD2 (6 bases). V was shortened by 4 bases and J by 4 bases, with 19 bases between the two germline ends. CDR3 length: 17 amino acids. CDR1 SEHNR and CDR2 FQNEAQ come from the germline V gene (reference sequence). The CDR3 nucleotides are TGTGCCAGCAGCTACTACCGACTTGCGGGGTTCACCGGGGAGCTGTTTTTT. It yields the protein CASSYYRLAGFTGELFF.

This clone was seen only once. The rearrangement uses TRBV5-5 and TRBJ1-2, with a tentative D call TRBD1 (6 bases). Trimming left V 5 bases short and J 6 bases short, with 17 bases between. Germline values: CDR1 SGHKS, CDR2 YYEKEE (reference sequence). The length of the CDR3 is 14 residues. CDR3: CASSPIGGPNGYTF. CDR3 coding DNA: TGTGCCAGCAGTCCTATCGGGGGGCCTAATGGCTACACCTTC.

The genes are TRBV6-5 and TRBJ1-5, with TRBD1 identical over 7 bases. This CDR3 is built from 13 residues. V shed 5 bases and J 7 bases; nucleotides not matched to a gene: 5. CDR1 and CDR2 (germline): MNHEY, SVGAGI. The chain's CDR3 is CASSRQGGQPQHF. The CDR3 DNA sequence: TGTGCCAGCAGTAGACAGGGAGGCCAGCCCCAGCATTTT.

The V call is TRBV3-1 (or the pseudogene TRBV3-2), the J call TRBJ2-7; maybe TRBD2 (6 bases). The CDR3 runs 12 residues. V was cut by 5 bases and J by 6 bases, with 11 bases left in between. CDR1 and CDR2 (germline): LGHDT, YNNKEL (reference sequence). The CDR3, as DNA: TGTGCCAGCAGCGGTGCGGGGAGCGAGCAGTACTTC. This translates into CASSGAGSEQYF.

The chain combines TRBV11-2 with TRBJ1-2; 10 bases match TRBD1. V lost 6 bases to trimming and J lost 2 bases; unmatched junction nucleotides: 9. The CDR3 is 16 amino acids. Per the germline V gene, CDR1 is SGHAT and CDR2 is FQNNGV. The CDR3 loop is CASRKTGGEANYGYTF. CDR3 coding DNA: TGTGCCAGCAGAAAGACAGGGGGCGAGGCGAACTATGGCTACACCTTC.

This chain uses TRBV6-5 with TRBJ2-3, with 11 bases lining up with TRBD2. Germline lookup yields CDR1 MNHEY and CDR2 SVGAGI. This CDR3 contains 16 residues. Trimming took 4 bases from V and 3 from J; bases not matched to a gene: 6. The CDR3 coding sequence is TGTGCCAGCAGTTCGATAGCGGGAGGGCCAACAGATACGCAGTATTTT. As protein: CASSSIAGGPTDTQYF.

The rearrangement links TRBV6-1 to TRBJ1-2, with TRBD1 matching 7 bases. J gave up 7 bases and V 0 bases, and 8 bases lay outside the gene matches. CDR1 MNHNS and CDR2 SASEGT come from the germline V gene. This CDR3 is built from 15 residues. This chain's CDR3 is CASSEARRGRGGYTF. The DNA for the CDR3 is TGTGCCAGCAGTGAAGCGCGGAGGGGGCGGGGTGGCTACACCTTC.

This chain joins TRBV6-5 and TRBJ2-7, with TRBD1 matching 7 bases. The CDR3 loop spans 14 amino acids. V was pared by 6 bases and J by 3 bases, with 8 bases of the junction left unmatched. Per the germline V gene, CDR1 is MNHEY and CDR2 is SVGAGI. CDR3 in DNA: TGTGCCAGCAGGATAAACGACAGGGACTACGAGCAGTACTTC. It is translated as CASRINDRDYEQYF.

V usage is TRBV5-1 and J usage is TRBJ1-1, with TRBD1 matching over 7 bases. This CDR3 spans 14 amino acids. The germline CDR1 and CDR2 sequences are SGHRS and YFSETQ. V was clipped by 5 bases and J by 0 bases; unmatched bases: 4. The CDR3 loop is CASREGQMNTEAFF. The CDR3, as DNA: TGCGCCAGCAGGGAGGGACAGATGAACACTGAAGCTTTCTTT.

V and J are TRBV5-4 and TRBJ2-7, with 7 bases matching TRBD2. In germline, CDR1 is SGHNT, CDR2 YYREEE (reference sequence). V was pared by 0 bases and J by 5 bases, with 8 bases of the junction left unmatched. The CDR3 consists of 15 residues. CDR3 nucleotides: TGTGCCAGCAGCTTGGAGGTGGGAGGGTCCCACGAGCAGTACTTC. Protein: CASSLEVGGSHEQYF. The whole variable domain, filled in from reference TRBV5-4 and TRBJ2-7, reads ETGVTQSPTHLIKTRGQQVTLRCSSQSGHNTVSWYQQALGQGPQFIFQYYREEENGRGNFPPRFSGLQFPNYSSELNVNALELDDSALYLCASSLEVGGSHEQYFGPGTRLTVT.

This chain joins TRBV19 and TRBJ1-4, with 9 positions matching TRBD1. Germline values: CDR1 LNHDA, CDR2 SQIVND (reference sequence). The CDR3 contains 13 residues. Germline trimming cut 3 bases from V and 8 bases from J; bases unmatched to any gene: 1. The CDR3 loop reads CASSIDRGEKLFF. The CDR3 coding sequence is TGTGCCAGTAGTATCGACAGGGGGGAAAAACTGTTTTTT.

The chain couples TRBV5-1 to TRBJ1-3; TRBD1 aligns across 12 bases. The CDR3 extends over 15 amino acids. Germline CDR1 SGHRS, CDR2 YFSETQ. Germline trimming cut 4 bases from V and 5 bases from J; bases unmatched to any gene: 4. The CDR3 here is CASSPGTGGRNTIYF. CDR3 coding DNA: TGCGCCAGCAGCCCCGGGACAGGGGGCAGAAACACCATATATTTT.

The genes are TRBV4-3 and TRBJ2-1, with D unresolved. Germline loops: CDR1 LGHNA, CDR2 YSLEER. The CDR3 consists of 14 residues. Trimming took 4 bases from V and 6 from J, leaving 13 bases between them. The CDR3: CASSPSWEGNEQFF. CDR3 sequence (DNA): TGCGCCAGCAGCCCCTCGTGGGAAGGCAATGAGCAGTTCTTC.

The chain couples TRBV18 to TRBJ2-3, with 7 bases lining up with TRBD1. The V segment lost 4 bases and the J segment 2 bases; nucleotides outside the gene matches: 3. CDR3 length: 14 amino acids. The V gene's germline CDR1 is KGHSH and CDR2 LQKENI. The CDR3 DNA reads TGTGCCAGCTCACGGGACAGTTCCACAGATACGCAGTATTTT. Its protein is CASSRDSSTDTQYF.

This rearrangement joins TRBV5-4 to TRBJ1-5; TRBD1 matches 7 bases. This CDR3 has 17 amino acids. V lost 0 bases, J lost 1 base, and 7 bases stayed unmatched. Germline V CDR1 and CDR2: SGHNT, YYREEE (reference sequence). The CDR3 nucleotides are TGTGCCAGCAGCTTGGGTTCAGGGGGGAGAAGCAATCAGCCCCAGCATTTT. Protein: CASSLGSGGRSNQPQHF.

The chain uses TRBV7-9 and TRBJ1-3; weak D call: TRBD1 (6 bases). Trimming removed 4 bases from V and 4 bases from J, with 20 bases in between. In germline, CDR1 is SEHNR, CDR2 FQNEAQ (reference sequence). This CDR3 is 17 amino acids long. CDR3 in DNA: TGTGCCAGCAGCTCCGAAGGGGGTGGGGACCGAGGAAACACCATATATTTT. Translated, it gives CASSSEGGGDRGNTIYF.

The chain couples TRBV9 to TRBJ2-3, with D perhaps assigned TRBD1 or TRBD2 (6 bases each). Trimming removed 3 bases from V and 6 bases from J, with 26 bases in between. Germline V gene sequence: CDR1 SGDLS, CDR2 YYNGEE. CDR3 size: 18 residues. The CDR3, as DNA: TGTGCCAGCAGCGCGGAGAGCAGGGGTGGGGGGAAGTACGATACGCAGTATTTT. This codes for CASSAESRGGGKYDTQYF.

The chain carries TRBV9 and TRBJ2-2, with 8 bases identical to TRBD1. The CDR3 totals 15 residues. After removal of 4 bases from V and 5 bases from J, the junction contained 7 bases not matched to a gene. The V gene's germline CDR1 is SGDLS and CDR2 YYNGEE. The CDR3 loop reads CASSPRTGTTGELFF. In DNA, the CDR3 is TGTGCCAGCAGCCCCCGGACAGGGACGACCGGGGAGCTGTTTTTT. The whole variable domain, filled in from reference TRBV9 and TRBJ2-2, reads DSGVTQTPKHLITATGQRVTLRCSPRSGDLSVYWYQQSLDQGLQFLIQYYNGEERAKGNILERFSAQQFPDLHSELNLSSLELGDSALYFCASSPRTGTTGELFFGEGSRLTVL.

This rearrangement joins TRBV6-5 to TRBJ2-7; a possible D gene is TRBD1 (5 bases). The CDR3 consists of 16 residues. Germline V gives CDR1 MNHEY, CDR2 SVGAGI. Between the trimmed V and J ends, which lost 3 bases and 0 bases, there was a span of 15 bases. CDR3 residues: CASSYGHETVSYEQYF. Written as DNA, the CDR3 is TGTGCCAGCAGTTATGGACACGAAACCGTCTCCTACGAGCAGTACTTC.